Shown below are 20 T cell receptor beta chains from a single sample sequenced in a study of beta chain features in type 1 diabetes. Overall study findings and caveats: Shortening that was moderate but significant affected the TCRB CDR3s of Type 1 diabetes patients in all four CD4+ subsets.

What these receptors recognize is not known. Sequenced material consisted of expressed TCRB transcripts (all of the isolated RNA was reverse transcribed). The assay was immunoSEQ multiplex PCR, and TCRdb's table has in-frame clones only and misses some. Here the sample spans almost 350,000 clones, approximately 10% being singletons. Sequencing used central memory CD4+ T cells from blood. The receptors come from a man aged 30-40 years with type 1 diabetes.

The chain has TRBV7-6 and TRBJ2-5; no clear D gene. The germline CDR1 and CDR2 sequences are SGHVS and FNYEAQ. Trimming took 5 bases from V and 2 from J, leaving 9 bases between them. The CDR3 has 13 amino acids. Here the CDR3 DNA reads TGTGCCAGCAGCACACTAAAGCAAGAGACCCAGTACTTC. As protein: CASSTLKQETQYF.

This clone was picked up many times. The V and J genes are TRBV7-9 and TRBJ2-3; 10 bases are a match to TRBD2. Germline trimming cut 4 bases from V and 2 bases from J; bases unmatched to any gene: 9. Germline V lookup: CDR1 SEHNR, CDR2 FQNEAQ (reference sequence). CDR3 length equals 17 residues. The CDR3 DNA follows: TGTGCCAGCAGCTCTTCTAGCGGGGGCCTCTCCACAGATACGCAGTATTTT. This translates into CASSSSSGGLSTDTQYF.

This chain uses TRBV29-1 with TRBJ2-4; D perhaps matches TRBD1 (6 bases). The CDR3 covers 13 residues. The germline V gene has CDR1 SQVTM and CDR2 ANQGSEA. V dropped 6 bases and J dropped 6 bases, with 15 bases sitting between them. This CDR3 reads CSVKSGASNIQYF. Here the CDR3 DNA reads TGCAGCGTCAAGTCAGGGGCCTCAAACATTCAGTACTTC.

The sample holds a few counts of this clone. This rearrangement joins TRBV12-5 to TRBJ1-4; no firm D call. V was cut by 3 bases and J by 8 bases, with 13 bases left in between. In germline, CDR1 is LGHNT, CDR2 FRNRAP. This CDR3 has 14 amino acids. This CDR3 is CASGFWDRREKLFF. The CDR3 DNA is TGTGCTAGTGGTTTTTGGGATAGGAGGGAAAAACTGTTTTTT.

The chain has TRBV28 and TRBJ2-2; no reliable D call. Germline V gene lookup returns CDR1 MDHEN and CDR2 SYDVKM. V was clipped by 5 bases and J by 5 bases, with 9 bases between them. The CDR3 has 13 amino acids. CDR3 sequence (DNA): TGTGCCAGCAGTCCAGACGATACCGGGGAGCTGTTTTTT. This translates into CASSPDDTGELFF.

Only a few counts were recorded for this clone. This sequence joins TRBV5-1 and TRBJ1-1, with 7 nucleotides matching TRBD1. Germline assignment: CDR1 SGHRS and CDR2 YFSETQ. This CDR3 has 15 amino acids. J gave up 3 bases and V 2 bases, and 7 bases lay outside the gene matches. The CDR3 sequence: CASSLEGAADTEAFF. DNA for the CDR3: TGCGCCAGCAGCTTAGAGGGGGCGGCGGACACTGAAGCTTTCTTT.

The table lists this clone with a few counts. The chain has TRBV11-2 and TRBJ2-3; D is unclear. V was trimmed by 3 bases and J by 0 bases, leaving 4 bases between them. CDR1 is SGHAT, CDR2 FQNNGV, per germline. CDR3 length: 13 residues. CDR3 bases: TGTGCCAGCAGCTTCAAGAGCACAGATACGCAGTATTTT. Protein sequence: CASSFKSTDTQYF.

This rearrangement joins TRBV19 to TRBJ2-7; D perhaps matches TRBD1 (5 bases). V was clipped by 9 bases and J by 2 bases, with 17 bases between them. The CDR3 is 14 amino acids. Germline V CDR1 and CDR2: LNHDA, SQIVND (reference sequence). The CDR3 sequence is CASGSRAGPYEQYF. CDR3 DNA: TGTGCCAGCGGATCCAGGGCAGGTCCCTACGAGCAGTACTTC.

There are many counts of this clone. The chain joins TRBV7-9 to TRBJ1-3; no firm D call. The germline gives CDR1 SEHNR, CDR2 FQNEAQ (reference sequence). The length of the CDR3 is 16 residues. V was clipped by 3 bases and J by 0 bases, with 12 bases between them. CDR3 bases: TGTGCCAGCAGCTTCCTTTTCGGTAGCTCTGGAAACACCATATATTTT. It codes for CASSFLFGSSGNTIYF.

The V and J genes are TRBV29-1 and TRBJ2-2; 9 bases map to TRBD1. V lost 4 bases to trimming and J lost 2 bases; unmatched junction nucleotides: 11. Germline V lookup: CDR1 SQVTM, CDR2 ANQGSEA. The CDR3 contains 17 residues. Here the CDR3 DNA reads TGCAGCGTTGTGAAAACCGGGACAGGGTTAAACACCGGGGAGCTGTTTTTT. Protein: CSVVKTGTGLNTGELFF.

This clone turned up a few times. J is TRBJ2-4 and V is TRBV7-2; 8 nucleotides line up with TRBD1. The CDR3 is 12 residues long. Germline values: CDR1 SGHTA, CDR2 FQGNSA. V dropped 5 bases and J dropped 15; count of bases not matched to a gene: 9. CDR3 amino acids: CASSARQGRPYF. For the CDR3, the DNA is TGTGCCAGCAGCGCCCGACAGGGGCGGCCGTACTTC.

This clone was seen a handful of times. Written as DNA, the CDR3 is TGTGCCAGCAGCAACAGGGGAACCGACGAGCAGTACTTC. Translation gives CASSNRGTDEQYF. V is TRBV7-9 and J is TRBJ2-7; 7 bases are a match to TRBD1. V gave up 5 bases and J gave up 5 bases; unmatched junction bases: 6. The germline V gene encodes CDR1 SEHNR and CDR2 FQNEAQ (reference sequence). The CDR3 totals 13 residues.

This clone was counted only a few times. This sequence joins TRBV29-1 and TRBJ2-3; TRBD1 matches 8 bases. The length of the CDR3 is 16 residues. The ends lost 1 base at V and 4 bases at J; junction bases unmatched: 10. The V gene's germline CDR1 is SQVTM and CDR2 ANQGSEA. The CDR3 sequence is CSVEVRQGYGADTQYF. For the CDR3, the DNA is TGCAGCGTTGAAGTTCGACAGGGGTATGGCGCAGATACGCAGTATTTT.

The chain is built from TRBV27 and TRBJ1-4; no clear D. CDR3 length: 14 amino acids. Germline V gene sequence: CDR1 MNHEY, CDR2 SMNVEV (reference sequence). V dropped 5 bases and J dropped 4 bases, with 11 bases sitting between them. This chain's CDR3 is CASSPVYVNEKLFF. The CDR3 nucleotides read TGTGCCAGCAGTCCCGTCTATGTTAATGAAAAACTGTTTTTT.

This chain uses TRBV7-8 with TRBJ2-3; D is ambiguous. Trimming took off 5 bases at V and 0 bases at J, with 9 bases between the two ends. The germline V gene has CDR1 SGHVS and CDR2 FQNEAQ. The CDR3 sequence is 14 residues long. CDR3 nucleotide sequence: TGTGCCAGCAGCCCATCGCACAGCACAGATACGCAGTATTTT. As protein: CASSPSHSTDTQYF.

This sequence joins TRBV11-2 and TRBJ2-5; no definite D call. Per the germline V gene, CDR1 is SGHAT and CDR2 is FQNNGV. V lost 2 bases and J lost 1, with 11 bases in between. The CDR3 contains 15 residues. Here the CDR3 reads CASSLLADLQETQYF. The CDR3 nucleotides are TGTGCCAGCAGCTTATTGGCGGATCTCCAAGAGACCCAGTACTTC.

The sample holds a few counts of this clone. CDR3 DNA: TGTGCCAGCAGATCGCTAGGGCGGACTCATATCAATGAGCAGTTCTTC. This translates into CASRSLGRTHINEQFF. The chain combines TRBV11-2 with TRBJ2-1; TRBD2 is a possible D gene (5 bases). Germline CDR1 reads SGHAT; CDR2 reads FQNNGV. The CDR3 extends over 16 amino acids. V gave up 6 bases and J gave up 6 bases, with 21 bases separating them.

In its sample, this clone was seen many times. This sample also contains other DNA sequences that code for the same CDR3. The rearrangement joins TRBV7-9 to TRBJ2-3; D is perhaps TRBD1 (6 bases). CDR3 size: 13 residues. Germline V gene data show CDR1 as SEHNR and CDR2 as FQNEAQ (reference sequence). V lost 5 bases to trimming and J lost 5 bases, with 11 bases between them. DNA for the CDR3: TGTGCCAGCAGCCCCCCAGGGGTAGATACGCAGTATTTT. Translated: CASSPPGVDTQYF.

V and J are TRBV19 and TRBJ2-1, with a tentative D call TRBD1 (6 bases). In germline, CDR1 is LNHDA, CDR2 SQIVND (reference sequence). This CDR3 spans 15 amino acids. Trimming pared 3 bases from V and 2 bases from J, leaving 11 bases between. CDR3 in amino acids: CASSIRTVAYNEQFF. As DNA, the CDR3 is TGTGCCAGTAGTATTAGGACAGTAGCCTACAATGAGCAGTTCTTC.

The chain combines TRBV7-9 with TRBJ1-5, with 7 bases identical to TRBD1. This CDR3 has 14 amino acids. The trim removed 3 bases at V and 6 bases at J, leaving 5 bases unmatched. Germline V gene lookup returns CDR1 SEHNR and CDR2 FQNEAQ (reference sequence). CDR3 in amino acids: CASSFGTAGQPQHF. In nucleotides, the CDR3 is TGTGCCAGCAGCTTTGGGACAGCCGGTCAGCCCCAGCATTTT.